This T cell receptor beta chain stems from a study of healthy donors' naive CD4 and CD8 T cells. Notes on the study in general: Positive CDR3 charge linked to CD4+ cells, negative to CD8+ cells.

V shed 5 bases and J shed 3 bases, with 11 bases lying between them. Germline V gene sequence: CDR1 SQVTM, CDR2 ANQGSEA. The CDR3 runs 12 residues. About this clonotype itself: The antigen is unknown.

Each TCR library used about 500 ng of total RNA and a linear amplification protocol. Using its own MiXCR run on the reads, TCRdb lists one record per CDR3 protein. The sample records approximately 200,000 distinct CDR3 sequences, 65% to 80% being singletons. Sequencing input: naive CD4+ and CD8+ T cells sorted from blood, pooled from several donors. The V gene is TRBV29-1, the J gene TRBJ2-7, with D perhaps matching TRBD1 or TRBD2 (5 bases each). This TCR came from a pool of human donors in good health; the sample pools cells from several healthy donors. The CDR3 protein is CSVTGRRYEQYF. Written as DNA, the CDR3 is TGCAGCGTTACGGGACGGCGCTACGAGCAGTACTTC.